This entry lists 15 T cell receptor beta chains sequenced from one sample in a study of blood T cell repertoires in COVID-19. Repertoires were generated with immunoSEQ multiplex PCR, while TCRdb's copy carries only in-frame clones and drops some. The sample has roughly 230,000 clones, roughly 84% seen once. The sample was peripheral blood. All receptors derive from a woman between 50 and 59 years old with acute or convalescent COVID-19.

The chain uses TRBV19 and TRBJ1-5; 7 nucleotides line up with TRBD1. The CDR3 is made up of 17 amino acids. Trimming removed 3 bases from V and 0 bases from J; junction bases left unmatched: 8. Germline-derived CDR1 and CDR2 are LNHDA and SQIVND (reference sequence). CDR3 residues: CASSIRGQSYSNQPQHF. DNA of the CDR3: TGTGCCAGTAGTATTAGGGGACAGTCCTATAGCAATCAGCCCCAGCATTTT.

Written as DNA, the CDR3 is TGTGCCATCAGCCCCCGGGACTTAGCCTACGAGCAGTACTTC. Translated: CAISPRDLAYEQYF. This sequence joins TRBV10-3 and TRBJ2-7; TRBD2 might be the D (6 bases). Trimming shortened V by 6 bases and J by 2 bases, and 14 bases separated the two germline ends. The CDR3 runs 14 residues. Per the germline V gene, CDR1 is ENHRY and CDR2 is SYGVKD.

A few counts support this clone. The chain recombines TRBV6-5 with TRBJ1-5; a weak D match, TRBD1 (5 bases). V shed 6 bases and J shed 2 bases, with 8 bases lying between them. Germline-derived CDR1 and CDR2 are MNHEY and SVGAGI. This CDR3 has 13 amino acids. In DNA form, the CDR3 reads TGTGCCAGCAGCGTCAGGGGCAATCAGCCCCAGCATTTT. Amino acid sequence: CASSVRGNQPQHF.

The chain carries TRBV5-5 and TRBJ2-4; TRBD2 matches 8 bases. The CDR3 loop spans 16 amino acids. The V gene's germline CDR1 is SGHKS and CDR2 YYEKEE (reference sequence). Unmatched junction bases numbered 7, after V lost 4 bases and J lost 1 base. CDR3: CASSPFASGAKNIQYF. The CDR3 DNA is TGTGCCAGCAGCCCCTTCGCTAGCGGGGCCAAAAACATTCAGTACTTC. Together with reference TRBV5-5 and TRBJ2-4, the CDR3 gives the full variable domain: DAGVTQSPTHLIKTRGQQVTLRCSPISGHKSVSWYQQVLGQGPQFIFQYYEKEERGRGNFPDRFSARQFPNYSSELNVNALLLGDSALYLCASSPFASGAKNIQYFGAGTRLSVL.

The chain carries TRBV4-1 and TRBJ2-3; TRBD1 matches at 8 bases. Trimming took 3 bases from V and 3 from J; bases not matched to a gene: 5. The germline gives CDR1 MGHRA, CDR2 YSYEKL. CDR3 size: 15 residues. The CDR3 region is CASSQRQGRTDTQYF. The CDR3 nucleotides are TGCGCCAGCAGCCAGCGACAGGGGAGGACAGATACGCAGTATTTT.

This chain connects TRBV4-2 to TRBJ1-2; no definite D call. Germline CDR1 reads LGHNA; CDR2 reads YNFKEQ. V dropped 1 base and J dropped 6 bases, with 15 bases sitting between them. The CDR3 has 15 residues. CDR3 nucleotide sequence: TGTGCCAGCAGCCAAGTAGACCGGAGCGTCGATGGCTACACCTTC. Protein: CASSQVDRSVDGYTF.

CDR3 protein: CASSSNQGPTQYF. The DNA for the CDR3 is TGTGCCAGCAGTTCAAATCAGGGGCCCACGCAGTATTTT. This chain links TRBV12-3 or TRBV12-4 with TRBJ2-3; D perhaps matches TRBD1 (6 bases). This CDR3 is 13 amino acids long. With 4 bases removed from V and 9 bases from J, the gap between germline ends came to 14 bases.

The rearrangement joins TRBV28 to TRBJ1-2, with TRBD1 matching 9 bases. Germline CDR1 is MDHEN and CDR2 is SYDVKM. V lost 2 bases to trimming and J lost 8 bases; unmatched junction nucleotides: 12. The CDR3 has 16 amino acids. CDR3 sequence reads: CASSLTGQGPGEGYTF. In DNA, the CDR3 is TGTGCCAGCAGTTTAACAGGACAGGGGCCTGGGGAGGGCTACACCTTC.

The chain links TRBV28 to TRBJ2-1; D ambiguous. Germline lookup yields CDR1 MDHEN and CDR2 SYDVKM. The CDR3 totals 14 residues. Trimming cost V 3 bases and J 5 bases, with 11 bases left between them. DNA for the CDR3: TGTGCCAGCAGTTTGTTGCCCCCGGACAATGAGCAGTTCTTC. As protein: CASSLLPPDNEQFF.

This clone came up once. The V call is TRBV7-3, the J call TRBJ2-3, with TRBD2 matching 8 bases. V lost 1 base to trimming and J lost 2 bases; unmatched junction nucleotides: 17. CDR3 length: 20 residues. The germline CDR1 and CDR2 sequences are SGHTA and FQGTGA. For the CDR3, the DNA is TGTGCCAGCAGCTTAAAACCCCCGGGGGGGGTAAATACGGACACAGATACGCAGTATTTT. It codes for CASSLKPPGGVNTDTDTQYF.

The V call is TRBV7-2, the J call TRBJ1-3; 7 bases line up with TRBD1. The CDR3 extends over 15 amino acids. The V gene's germline CDR1 is SGHTA and CDR2 FQGNSA. V was pared by 6 bases and J by 0 bases, with 5 bases of the junction left unmatched. The CDR3 sequence: CASRTGTASGNTIYF. As DNA, the CDR3 is TGTGCCAGCAGGACCGGGACAGCCTCTGGAAACACCATATATTTT.

The V and J genes are TRBV3-1 (or the pseudogene TRBV3-2) and TRBJ1-1; TRBD1 agrees at 7 bases. This CDR3 contains 18 residues. CDR1 is LGHDT, CDR2 YNNKEL, per germline (reference sequence). V gave up 0 bases and J gave up 1 base; unmatched junction bases: 11. The CDR3 region has the DNA TGTGCCAGCAGCCAAGATCGAGGAGGGGGCGTCGGGAACACTGAAGCTTTCTTT. This translates into CASSQDRGGGVGNTEAFF.

This clone appeared once. The sample has other DNA sequences that encode this CDR3 too. The chain uses TRBV3-1 (or the pseudogene TRBV3-2) and TRBJ1-1; weak D call: TRBD1 (6 bases). The germline CDR1 and CDR2 sequences are LGHDT and YNNKEL (reference sequence). The CDR3 is 14 residues long. Trimming took off 1 base at V and 1 base at J, with 7 bases between the two ends. CDR3 amino acids: CASSQVRGNTEAFF. CDR3 coding DNA: TGTGCCAGCAGCCAAGTCAGGGGGAACACTGAAGCTTTCTTT.

The J gene is TRBJ2-5, the V gene TRBV24-1; 9 nucleotides line up with TRBD1. After removal of 1 base from V and 5 bases from J, the junction contained 7 bases not matched to a gene. This CDR3 region has 16 residues. In germline, CDR1 is KGHDR, CDR2 SFDVKD. The chain's CDR3 is CATSDLTGQGFETQYF. The CDR3 bases are TGTGCCACCAGTGATTTAACGGGACAGGGATTCGAGACCCAGTACTTC.

This clone was seen more than once but under ten times. The J gene is TRBJ1-1, the V gene TRBV5-4; possibly TRBD1 for D (5 bases). Germline CDR1 SGHNT, CDR2 YYREEE (reference sequence). This CDR3 region has 13 residues. V was pared by 3 bases and J by 5 bases, with 11 bases between. The CDR3 protein is CASSSPGGTEAFF. CDR3 bases: TGTGCCAGCAGCTCCCCGGGGGGGACTGAAGCTTTCTTT.